This record covers a single T cell receptor beta chain. It has no known antigen specificity. No per-base quality is available; no much larger clone lies one base away. The CDR3 regions of human TCRbeta chains were analyzed by immunosequencing. The study's processing was this. TCRs in the repertoires were matched against a reference library of SARS-CoV-2-specific TCRs that had been generated with the MIRA antigen-specificity platform. Breadth was defined as the fraction of unique TCRs that were SARS-CoV-2-associated, and depth was defined as the fraction of total T cells that were SARS-CoV-2-associated. Each spike-specific TCR was assigned to its reactive spike region and to a CD4 or CD8 class using the MIRA data. Log10-transformed breadth and depth values were compared by one-way ANOVA with Sidak's multiple comparisons tests. TCRdb obtained this table from immuneACCESS and retained in-frame rearrangements with V and J assigned. These tables miss some clones; where compared with another copy, unresolved V genes account for less than half of the shortfall, and the remainder is unexplained. V, J and clone size were drawn from that table, and D and trimming were deduced from the DNA. Here the sample has about 78,000 clones; about 90% occur a single time. About 22% of the sample comes from the top ten.

From a lookup of the germline V gene (reference sequence), CDR1 and CDR2 are LNHDA and SQIVND. Germline trimming amounts to 7 bases on V and 1 base on J, with 7 as the count of junction bases outside the gene matches. The CDR3 spans 17 residues, from the cysteine through the phenylalanine. Only the CDR3 region is kept as DNA, spanning 51 bases read in frame from base 1. This entry is derived from a study of T cell responses to AZD1222 COVID-19 vaccine (dated by TCRdb to about 2021). At the level of the whole study: AZD1222 recipients with second doses at about 4 weeks or about 12 weeks were pooled, because spike-specific TCR depth and breadth did not differ between schedules. TCR sequencing covered more than 230 trial participants: roughly 200 given two doses of AZD1222 and 26 given two doses of MenACWY control vaccine. Trial participants were enrolled by age into 18-55, 56-69 and 70-plus year subgroups, with 148, 28 and 57 TCR-sequenced participants respectively.

The full study reports these points: Epitopes outside the regions mutated in the B.1.351 and B.1.1.7 variants were reportedly recognized by nearly half of the unique spike-specific TCRs. The 56-69-year group was small, and its depth increase did not reach significance, likely because of low power. No day 14 peak-response samples were available, so repertoires were characterized only after the peak T cell response. Conclusions about previously exposed vaccinees are limited because only five to seven AZD1222 recipients were SARS-CoV-2 seropositive at baseline. A significant rise in spike-specific TCR breadth and depth was observed after two AZD1222 doses relative to day 0 and relative to MenACWY recipients. Vaccine-associated CD4 TCRs spanned the whole spike protein, with dominant responses in regions 160-218 and 743-854. Participants were mostly white British and included more females than males, and it was suggested by the authors that clonal diversity may have been underestimated.

Explained via the paper, the time point label denotes: baseline before first vaccination. The vaccinee samples were drawn from two UK trials, COV001 and COV002, one of which was a single-blind randomized controlled phase 2/3 trial testing AZD1222 (ChAdOx1 nCoV-19) in healthy adults. Trial participant PBMC samples were collected at day 0 and day 28 after the second dose for TCRbeta chain sequencing. Recombination joined TRBV19 with TRBJ2-6; TRBD1 fits 10 bases in the junction. This TCR was sampled from an adult in good health. The sample consisted of peripheral blood, taken on day 0 of AZD1222 vaccination. The sequenced DNA is TGTGCCAGTAATCCCGGGACAGGGGTATCTGGGGCCAACGTCCTGACTTTC. Its coded protein is CASNPGTGVSGANVLTF. Extended through the reference TRBV19 and TRBJ2-6 proteins, this CDR3 yields the full variable domain: DGGITQSPKYLFRKEGQNVTLSCEQNLNHDAMYWYRQDPGQGLRLIYYSQIVNDFQKGDIAEGYSVSREKKESFPLTVTSAQKNPTAFYLCASNPGTGVSGANVLTFGAGSRLTVL.